This TCR beta chain was obtained from a study of PD-L1 blockade in urothelial cancer (dated by TCRdb to about 2017). About the study as a whole: Every patient began therapy in about 2014 and was given atezolizumab 1,200 mg intravenously every 3 weeks. About nine tenths of the roughly 29 patients were males with bladder-origin urothelial cancer, and 18 of 29 reported a prior smoking history. An ECOG performance status of 0 or 1 was recorded for the patients, and 0 to 3 prior chemotherapy regimens had been received by the patients. Blood samples were analyzed at 3 weeks after treatment start (second dose) and at 6 weeks after treatment start. Blood samples gave median yields of around 140,000 T cells and 83,000 or so unique TCRs, along with a median clonality of 0.080. The study, an exploratory multi-omic analysis, examined somatic, immune and clinical correlates of response to PD-L1 blockade with atezolizumab in urothelial cancer. Pretreatment tumor samples, along with matched peripheral blood serially collected before and after atezolizumab treatment, were subjected to TCR sequencing. Durable clinical benefit was defined as progression-free survival longer than 6 months, and TCR features were also tested against progression-free and overall survival. In the same patients, whole exome sequencing and RNA sequencing of pretreatment tumors were performed in addition to TCR sequencing. Durable clinical benefit was achieved by nine patients and was not achieved by 20 patients. Twenty-nine patients had pretreatment blood TCR-seq, about 25 had at least one posttreatment blood collection, and about 25 had tumor TCR-seq.

A total of under 30 patients with locally advanced or metastatic urothelial carcinoma, treated at Memorial Sloan Kettering on a trial protocol, made up the cohort. Peripheral blood mononuclear cells were collected pretreatment and during treatment, with between 1 and 8 total time points per patient. The Qiagen DNeasy Blood extraction kit was used to purify genomic DNA from total PBMCs and tumor samples. Collected pretreatment and during treatment, PBMCs were isolated and stored as previously described. About this clone: It lacks a known antigen. Per-base qualities were not stored, and no clone one base away is much larger.

Synthetic TCR analog templates were spiked into each PCR so that absolute template abundance could be estimated from read counts. The immunoSEQ assay used bias-controlled V and J gene primers to amplify TCRbeta CDR3 regions from genomic DNA. Rearranged TCRbeta segments were sequenced at approximately 20X coverage. As for how the authors treated the data: Sequencing errors were corrected by clustering, and CDR3s were annotated against IMGT so that V, D and J genes could be assigned. Downstream analyses used only productive TCRbeta rearrangements, leaving out any out-of-frame or stop-codon sequences. Clonality was computed as one minus Shannon entropy normalized by the log of the number of unique productive sequences. Fisher's exact test with Benjamini-Hochberg correction, using a cutoff of adjusted p below 0.01, was how clones that differed between time points or between blood and tumor were identified. This is the immuneACCESS table as TCRdb keeps it, with only in-frame sequences that have V and J called. A part of the clones is gone; compared with another copy, unresolved V genes explain less than half, and the rest is unexplained. For V, J and clone size, that table is used; D and trimming come from the DNA. Across this sample there are approximately 34,000 clones, with roughly 82% seen only once. The ten largest account for roughly 33% of the sample.

V is pared back by 5 bases and J by 3 bases, with 8 bases lying between the germline termini. Spanning cysteine to phenylalanine, the CDR3 consists of 13 amino acids. Kept here is only the CDR3 DNA, which spans 39 bases and is read in frame from base 1. The germline V gene gives CDR1 as SGHDN and CDR2 as FVKESK. Findings and caveats that apply to the study as a whole: Improved progression-free and overall survival was found to be associated with pretreatment peripheral blood TCR clonality below the median. Among patients with durable benefit, tumor-associated TCR clones showed greater expansion in peripheral blood 3 weeks after treatment started (n ≈ 20, p = 0.022). Small sample size (n ≈ 30) and many exploratory analyses mean the results are intended to be hypothesis-generating.

Rearrangement joined TRBV14 to TRBJ1-5; the D gene is not confidently resolved. Material: PBMCs, obtained around atezolizumab (anti-PD-L1) treatment. This TCR derives from a man aged 55-75 years with urothelial cancer. The CDR3: CASSARINQPQHF. The DNA sequence reads TGTGCCAGCAGCGCCAGAATCAATCAGCCCCAGCATTTT.